These T cell receptor beta chains were read from a single sample in a study of CD8+ T cells in alopecia areata. Libraries were prepared by immunoSEQ multiplex PCR; TCRdb keeps only in-frame clonotypes and omits some of them. Seen here are roughly 92,000 clones, around 70% observed once, and the top ten hold 17%. This specimen was CD8+ T cells sorted from blood, taken around week 42, from a patient treated with tofacitinib. These receptors originate from a human donor with alopecia areata. The conserved cysteine and the conserved F or W are not part of the CDR3 here. The order of the fields is V gene, J gene, CDR3 protein.

TRBV5-1,TRBJ1-2,ASRAGYGLDNYGYT
TRBV5-1,TRBJ1-1,ASSPDDRNTEAF
TRBV9,TRBJ1-5,ASSVSENQPQH
TRBV10-3,TRBJ1-1,AINRDGEAF
TRBV4-1,TRBJ1-1,ASSQGEGTEAF
TRBV19,TRBJ1-1,ASSATGEEGLRAF
TRBV29-1,TRBJ1-1,SVERGQIEAF
TRBV7-3,TRBJ1-1,ASSLDRGPGTEAF
TRBV18,TRBJ1-1,ASSPGGAANTEAF
TRBV23-1,TRBJ1-6,ASSQSLQGSSYNSPLH
TRBV27,TRBJ2-7,ASSITGSLNSYEQY
TRBV6-1,TRBJ1-2,ASSEFGTGGLDGYT
TRBV28,TRBJ1-2,ASSLSGDSVNYGYT
TRBV7-9,TRBJ2-7,ASSLVVGTYEQY
TRBV9,TRBJ1-1,ASSVGSGPSEAF
TRBV13,TRBJ1-1,ASSLWGSEAF
TRBV25-1,TRBJ2-1,ASSRGNEQF
TRBV29-1,TRBJ2-1,SVEGGAGSKYNEQF
TRBV6-6,TRBJ2-1,ASSYETGDNEQF
TRBV5-1,TRBJ2-1,ASSLRNNEQF
TRBV4-1,TRBJ2-7,ASSSGTLSSYEQY
TRBV28,TRBJ1-1,ASSPMGNTEAF
TRBV7-9,TRBJ2-1,TGVSSYNEQF
TRBV7-2,TRBJ2-1,ASSRLATNNEQF
TRBV9,TRBJ1-1,ASSVDEGITEAF
TRBV5-6,TRBJ1-1,ASSSVGQTEAF
TRBV2,TRBJ2-7,ASSHVEPRYEQY
TRBV25-1,TRBJ1-4,ASSEFGTGNEKLF
TRBV2,TRBJ2-1,ASSGDSINEQF
TRBV2,TRBJ2-1,ASMPTNNEQF
TRBV2,TRBJ1-5,ASSDMNQPQH
TRBV14,TRBJ2-7,ASSQGNPGQGWYEQY
TRBV10-3,TRBJ1-4,AISDPTGKLNEKLF
TRBV29-1,TRBJ1-2,SVEETASYGYT
TRBV5-1,TRBJ1-1,ASSGDYRVGAF
TRBV7-2,TRBJ2-3,ASSLTWTPSTDTQY
TRBV19,TRBJ1-2,ASSASGTGYSGYT
TRBV4-1,TRBJ1-1,ASSHSENTEAF
TRBV7-8,TRBJ2-3,ASSAWGQESTDTQY
TRBV5-1,TRBJ2-7,ASSLDPRDTYEQY
TRBV7-9,TRBJ1-4,ASSPRGGSATNEKLF
TRBV6-4,TRBJ2-3,ASSDSGLAGGPQY
TRBV9,TRBJ1-6,ASSVGAGGQDGSPLH
TRBV19,TRBJ1-1,ASSVDRGQAF
TRBV5-4,TRBJ1-2,ASSQVSLATDYGYT
TRBV2,TRBJ1-1,ASSAVGRLSIDTEAF
TRBV2,TRBJ2-7,ASSGGKGEQY
TRBV7-7,TRBJ2-3,ASSLGGFTDTQY